Below, 22 T cell receptor beta chains from the same sample are listed, as sequenced in a study of regulatory T cells in long-lasting Graves disease. As for time point: newly diagnosed GD, antithyroid drugs for less than 3 months. There was RNA extracted from PBMCs, and the TCR library was made from it. Library construction for TCR beta used iRepertoire HTBI primers and Arm-PCR of CDR3 regions. In TCRdb, the multiplex PCR reads were re-called with MiXCR into one record per CDR3 protein. The table has about 450,000 distinct CDR3 sequences, 16% seen once. The same sample was also used in a study of T cells in Graves' hyperthyroidism and ophthalmopathy.

The starting material was peripheral blood mononuclear cells (PBMCs), obtained at new diagnosis, from a patient treated with antithyroid drugs. The receptors were gathered from a young woman with Graves disease.

This clonotype was seen repeatedly, ten times or more. The V and J genes are TRBV3-1 and TRBJ2-1, with 14 bases lining up with TRBD2. Per germline, CDR1 LGHDT and CDR2 YNNKEL (reference sequence). V was pared by 5 bases and J by 6 bases, with 6 bases of the junction left unmatched. This CDR3 spans 16 amino acids. CDR3 in amino acids: CASSGHGTSGSNEQFF. CDR3 nucleotide sequence: TGTGCCAGCAGCGGCCACGGGACTAGCGGGAGCAATGAGCAGTTCTTC.

This clonotype was observed at least ten times. The chain recombines TRBV12-3 or TRBV12-4 with TRBJ1-6; TRBD1 matches at 9 bases. This CDR3 spans 15 amino acids. The junction had 2 bases not matched to a gene; V was cut back by 5 bases and J by 3 bases. The CDR3 DNA follows: TGTGCCAGCAGTGCGGGACAGGGCTATAATTCACCCCTCCACTTT. This codes for CASSAGQGYNSPLHF.

As regards this clonotype: Given a much more abundant clone one base away, this may be a read error. The J gene is TRBJ2-3, the V gene TRBV6-1; 10 bases line up with TRBD2. The germline V gene encodes CDR1 MNHNS and CDR2 SASEGT. The CDR3 runs 14 residues. For the CDR3, the DNA is TGTGCCAGAAGTGAACTAGCGGGAAGACATACGCAGTATTTT. It yields the protein CARSELAGRHTQYF.

The gene calls are TRBV11-3 and TRBJ2-1; 8 bases align to TRBD1. Germline V lookup: CDR1 SGHNT, CDR2 YENEEA. CDR3 length equals 12 residues. After removal of 5 bases from V and 11 bases from J, the junction contained 5 bases not matched to a gene. The CDR3 reads CASSVQGAKQFF. The CDR3 DNA is TGTGCCAGCAGCGTCCAGGGGGCCAAGCAGTTCTTC.

CDR3 amino acids: CASSLLRRHEQFF. The CDR3 DNA is TGTGCCAGCAGCTTGCTTCGGAGGCATGAGCAGTTCTTC. This chain links TRBV5-8 with TRBJ2-1; TRBD2 might be the D (5 bases). V was trimmed by 1 base and J by 8 bases, leaving 10 bases between them. The germline V gene encodes CDR1 SGHTS and CDR2 YDEGEE. The CDR3 is 13 residues long.

The genes are TRBV6-2 or TRBV6-3 and TRBJ2-1, with 13 bases that match TRBD2. CDR1 is MNHEY, CDR2 SVGEGT, per germline. CDR3 length: 18 residues. Germline trimming cut 6 bases from V and 4 bases from J; bases unmatched to any gene: 12. For the CDR3, the DNA is TGTGCCAGCAGCCCTATCCCCCCGGGACTAGCGGGATACAATGAGCAGTTCTTC. Its translation: CASSPIPPGLAGYNEQFF.

This clonotype was counted ten times or more. The chain combines TRBV9 with TRBJ1-5, with no clear D. The length of the CDR3 is 15 residues. Germline assignment: CDR1 SGDLS and CDR2 YYNGEE. The germline V and J ends were trimmed by 0 bases and 5 bases, with 12 bases remaining between them. The CDR3 DNA is TGTGCCAGCAGCGTAGACTGGGCCGGGGATCAGCCCCAGCATTTT. Translating it yields CASSVDWAGDQPQHF.

This clonotype turned up a few times. This chain links TRBV29-1 with TRBJ2-1; D gene unclear. The CDR3 contains 14 residues. CDR1 and CDR2 (germline): SQVTM, ANQGSEA. Trimming pared 1 base from V and 0 bases from J, leaving 7 bases between. This CDR3 reads CSVEAIASYNEQFF. The CDR3 coding sequence is TGCAGCGTTGAAGCGATCGCCTCCTACAATGAGCAGTTCTTC.

In this sample, this clonotype turned up a few times. The V gene is TRBV6-1, the J gene TRBJ2-3; TRBD2 matches 9 bases. The V gene's germline CDR1 is MNHNS and CDR2 SASEGT. V dropped 7 bases and J dropped 5; count of bases not matched to a gene: 10. The CDR3 runs 15 residues. DNA for the CDR3: TGTGCCAGCACCCCCGCGACTAGCGGTAAAGATACGCAGTATTTT. It is translated as CASTPATSGKDTQYF.

The J gene is TRBJ2-6, the V gene TRBV7-9, with 11 bases fitting TRBD2. The CDR3 runs to 19 residues. From germline, CDR1 is SEHNR and CDR2 FQNEAQ (reference sequence). V was clipped by 4 bases and J by 0 bases; unmatched bases: 8. Written as DNA, the CDR3 is TGTGCCAGCAGCTCCGGGACTAGCGGAATCTCCTCTGGGGCCAACGTCCTGACTTTC. It encodes CASSSGTSGISSGANVLTF.

This clonotype was counted ten times or more. This rearrangement joins TRBV30 to TRBJ1-1; D call uncertain. The CDR3 length is 12 residues. Germline V gene sequence: CDR1 GTSNPN, CDR2 SVGIG (reference sequence). The V end lost 1 base, the J end lost 4 bases, and 7 bases lay between the germline ends. This chain's CDR3 is CAWSGDITEAFF. In DNA, the CDR3 is TGTGCCTGGAGTGGAGATATCACTGAAGCTTTCTTT.

This clonotype has ten or more counts. The V and J genes are TRBV6-5 and TRBJ1-2, with D possibly TRBD1 on 6 matching bases. V lost 3 bases and J 4 bases, leaving 15 bases between the germline ends. This CDR3 is built from 15 residues. Germline values: CDR1 MNHEY, CDR2 SVGAGI. The CDR3 loop is CASSYSRQVVYGYTF. The CDR3 coding sequence is TGTGCCAGCAGTTATTCGCGACAGGTGGTCTATGGCTACACCTTC.

This clonotype was detected ten times or more. DNA of the CDR3: TGTGCCAGCAGTCCAGACAGGGGTGGAGAAAAACTGTTTTTT. Amino acids: CASSPDRGGEKLFF. The chain links TRBV2 to TRBJ1-4, with 8 bases aligning to TRBD1. Germline CDR1 and CDR2: SNHLY and FYNNEI. Trimming cost V 5 bases and J 8 bases; bases outside gene matches: 7. CDR3 size: 14 residues.

This clonotype showed up just once. This chain connects TRBV27 to TRBJ2-3; D not certain. Germline V gene sequence: CDR1 MNHEY, CDR2 SMNVEV (reference sequence). The CDR3 covers 13 residues. The V gene lost 8 bases and the J gene lost 2 bases, with 11 bases spanning the gap. CDR3 sequence: CASSNYPTDTQYF. CDR3 nucleotide sequence: TGTGCCAGCTCAAATTACCCCACAGATACGCAGTATTTT.

This clonotype was seen repeatedly, ten times or more. The chain combines TRBV6-5 with TRBJ1-1; perhaps TRBD1 as D (6 bases). Deletions cut 0 bases from V and 5 bases from J, with 16 bases between. The germline CDR1 and CDR2 sequences are MNHEY and SVGAGI. The CDR3 runs to 16 residues. Written as DNA, the CDR3 is TGTGCCAGCAGTTACTCCGTAGGGGGTATGAGGACTGAAGCTTTCTTT. As protein: CASSYSVGGMRTEAFF.

The sample holds many counts of this clonotype. J is TRBJ2-1 and V is TRBV15, with 11 bases fitting TRBD2. This CDR3 contains 16 residues. CDR1 is LNHNV and CDR2 is YYDKDF in the germline V gene (reference sequence). The V gene end was trimmed by 0 bases and the J gene end by 6 bases; junction bases not matched to a gene: 4. The CDR3 here is CATSRDRTSGSNEQFF. The CDR3 nucleotides read TGTGCCACCAGCAGAGATCGAACTAGCGGGAGCAATGAGCAGTTCTTC. The variable domain in full, completed from reference TRBV15 and TRBJ2-1, reads DAMVIQNPRYQVTQFGKPVTLSCSQTLNHNVMYWYQQKSSQAPKLLFHYYDKDFNNEADTPDNFQSRRPNTSFCFLDIRSPGLGDTAMYLCATSRDRTSGSNEQFFGPGTRLTVL.

The V and J genes are TRBV20-1 and TRBJ2-5; 11 nucleotides match TRBD1. The CDR3 is made up of 14 amino acids. Trimming at V came to 1 base and at J to 5 bases, leaving 3 bases not matched to a gene. CDR1 is DFQATT, CDR2 SNEGSKA, per germline (reference sequence). Here the CDR3 reads CSARAGQGGETQYF. Written as DNA, the CDR3 is TGCAGTGCTAGAGCGGGACAGGGGGGGGAGACCCAGTACTTC.

This clonotype was seen repeatedly, ten times or more. This sequence joins TRBV6-5 and TRBJ2-7, with 10 bases matching TRBD2. In germline, CDR1 is MNHEY, CDR2 SVGAGI. With 4 bases clipped from V and 0 bases from J, the junction kept 12 bases outside the gene matches. This CDR3 is 18 amino acids long. The CDR3 nucleotides are TGTGCCAGCAGTTTACTAGCGGGGAGTGTTTTTAGCTCCTACGAGCAGTACTTC. Translation gives CASSLLAGSVFSSYEQYF.

The genes are TRBV29-1 and TRBJ2-7; D call uncertain. Per the germline V gene, CDR1 is SQVTM and CDR2 is ANQGSEA. V was clipped by 2 bases and J by 0 bases, with 11 bases between them. This CDR3 has 14 amino acids. CDR3 DNA: TGCAGCGTTGAACTTCCAGGTCTCTCCTACGAGCAGTACTTC. Residues: CSVELPGLSYEQYF.

The genes are TRBV27 and TRBJ2-5; 11 bases map to TRBD1. J gave up 3 bases and V 7 bases, and 10 bases lay outside the gene matches. CDR3 length: 16 residues. CDR1 and CDR2 from the germline V gene are MNHEY and SMNVEV (reference sequence). CDR3 amino acids: CASTKRGTGGEETQYF. The CDR3 region has the DNA TGTGCCAGCACCAAGAGGGGGACAGGGGGAGAAGAGACCCAGTACTTC.

Only a few counts were recorded for this clonotype. V is TRBV20-1 and J is TRBJ2-7; D is perhaps TRBD1 (6 bases). The CDR3 totals 14 residues. The germline CDR1 and CDR2 sequences are DFQATT and SNEGSKA (reference sequence). Trimming left V 5 bases short and J 0 bases short, with 14 bases between. The CDR3 reads CSAWDKAVSYEQYF. CDR3 DNA sequence: TGCAGTGCTTGGGACAAAGCAGTCTCCTACGAGCAGTACTTC.

This clonotype has ten or more counts. J is TRBJ2-1 and V is TRBV7-2, with D unclear. The CDR3 covers 15 residues. The germline V and J ends were trimmed by 5 bases and 2 bases, with 13 bases remaining between them. Per germline, CDR1 SGHTA and CDR2 FQGNSA. The CDR3 loop reads CASSQHLGTYNEQFF. CDR3 DNA sequence: TGTGCCAGCAGCCAGCATCTAGGAACCTACAATGAGCAGTTCTTC.